Listed here are 3 T cell receptor beta chains from one sample, sequenced in a study of blood T cell repertoires in COVID-19 (dated by TCRdb to about 2020). Library generation was performed with the immunoSEQ multiplex PCR assay. TCRdb retrieved this table from immuneACCESS and kept in-frame rearrangements only. Not all clones are present; in checked studies, unresolved V genes account for under half, and no reason is known for the remainder. This sample lists some 350,000 clones; around 87% were detected once. 0.9% to 1.1% of the sample is held by the ten biggest clonotypes. The sequenced sample consisted of PBMCs or T cells enriched from blood (not recorded which). The receptors shown here come from a man aged 18 to 30 who had recovered from COVID-19.

The chain's CDR3 is CASSESPYEQYF. DNA of the CDR3: TGTGCCAGCAGTGAATCTCCCTACGAGCAGTACTTC. The chain has TRBV2 and TRBJ2-7; D gene uncertain. With 2 bases removed from V and 2 bases from J, the gap between germline ends came to 4 bases. The CDR3 runs 12 residues. Germline V lookup: CDR1 SNHLY, CDR2 FYNNEI.

The chain has TRBV27 and TRBJ2-7; D is possibly TRBD1 (6 bases). Trimming removed 5 bases from V and 9 bases from J, with 17 bases in between. The V gene's germline CDR1 is MNHEY and CDR2 SMNVEV (reference sequence). The CDR3 consists of 13 residues. The CDR3 loop is CASSMTGVRGQYF. For the CDR3, the DNA is TGTGCCAGCAGTATGACAGGTGTACGAGGGCAGTACTTC.

The J gene is TRBJ1-4, the V gene TRBV7-9; the D is unclear. The CDR3 length is 14 residues. V was cut by 2 bases and J by 6 bases, with 10 bases left in between. CDR1 and CDR2 (germline): SEHNR, FQNEAQ (reference sequence). This CDR3 reads CASSLQELDEKLFF. The CDR3, as DNA: TGTGCCAGCAGCTTACAGGAATTAGATGAAAAACTGTTTTTT.